This T cell receptor beta chain was identified in a study of CD8 T cells in Susac syndrome. With random hexamers, reverse transcription was performed on about 0.5 to 1 ug of RNA. MiXCR, run by TCRdb on the immunoSEQ multiplex PCR reads, gives a single entry per CDR3 protein. The data contain a few hundred thousand distinct CDR3 sequences, 75% to 85% of them singletons. CDR1 is LGHNA and CDR2 is YSLEER in the germline V gene. The CDR3 totals 16 residues. V gave up 0 bases and J gave up 0 bases; unmatched junction bases: 1. This sequence joins TRBV4-3 and TRBJ2-1, with 8 bases identical to TRBD2. Sequencing was done on a sample of CD8+ T cells from PBMCs. This TCR was recovered from a human donor with multiple sclerosis. CDR3 sequence: CASSQDAGGSYNEQFF. As DNA, the CDR3 is TGCGCCAGCAGCCAAGATGCGGGAGGCTCCTACAATGAGCAGTTCTTC.